The present entry profiles one T cell receptor beta chain with its context. Its target is unknown. This record belongs to a study of OX40 agonist ivuxolimab in advanced cancers. Across the whole study: Allowance was made for prior anti-PD-1, anti-PD-L1 or anti-CTLA-4 therapy, and about 37% had some. Points from the study as a whole: Undetermined was the antigen specificity of the expanded peripheral T cells.

Per germline, CDR1 SGHTA and CDR2 FQGNSA. Trimming at V came to 5 bases and at J to 4 bases, leaving 15 bases not matched to a gene. The CDR3 contains 17 residues. This table comes from immunoSEQ multiplex PCR, and its TCRdb copy is limited to in-frame clones, with some not included. The sample consists of tens of thousands of clones, 87% of them appearing once. The chain recombines TRBV7-2 with TRBJ2-3, with 7 positions matching TRBD2. Source: CD4+ or CD8+ T cells sorted from blood, taken in a trial of the OX40 agonist ivuxolimab. The clonotype comes from an adult with an advanced solid tumor such as melanoma, head and neck, liver or kidney cancer. CDR3 amino acids: CASSLNGRGRSADTQYF. The CDR3 nucleotides read TGTGCCAGCAGCCTCAACGGGCGGGGGAGGAGCGCAGATACGCAGTATTTT.